This is a list of T cell receptor beta chains from one sample in a study of patients and donors after allogeneic stem cell transplantation. In TCRdb, the RT-PCR reads were re-called with MiXCR into one record per CDR3 protein. The table has around 200,000 distinct CDR3 sequences, 38% seen once. Sequences were obtained from blood, either unsorted or a sorted T cell fraction (not recorded which). These receptors were taken from a human donor who was either an allogeneic HSCT recipient or a stem cell or donor lymphocyte infusion donor (not recorded which). It is not recorded whose cells these are; they may come from a transplant donor. CDR3s leave out the opening cysteine and the closing phenylalanine or tryptophan.

>TRBJ1-2|TRBV5-1
ASSLGKSGVYT
>TRBJ1-2|TRBV12-3/TRBV12-4
ASSFGQNYGYT
>TRBJ1-1|TRBV28
ASSPYRVGNTEAF
>TRBJ1-6|TRBV12-3/TRBV12-4
ASSLEGTYSPLH
>TRBJ2-7|TRBV2
ASSEVWYEQY
>TRBJ1-5|TRBV2
ASSEEQGIQPQH
>TRBJ1-1|TRBV12-3/TRBV12-4
ASSPRDRGTEAF
>TRBJ2-3|TRBV12-3/TRBV12-4
ASSLFRATTDTQY
>TRBJ1-6|TRBV2
ASSEAASPLH
>TRBJ1-2|TRBV5-1
ASSSPGEHYGYT
>TRBJ1-1|TRBV7-9
ASSLAFKGAF
>TRBJ1-1|TRBV12-3/TRBV12-4
ASSLTQLNTEAF
>TRBJ1-1|TRBV12-3/TRBV12-4
ASSRDRVGTEAF
>TRBJ1-2|TRBV24-1
ATIGGTDYGYT
>TRBJ2-5|TRBV4-1
ASSQGPRQGTQY
>TRBJ1-2|TRBV5-1
ASRLDPSTGRGYT
>TRBJ1-5|TRBV18
ASSPTPQAKPQH
>TRBJ2-5|TRBV5-1
ASSLATPSGTQY
>TRBJ1-1|TRBV12-5
ASGLSTVDAVMNTEAF
>TRBJ2-2|TRBV12-3/TRBV12-4
ASREARVGELF
>TRBJ1-2|TRBV5-1
ASSPIQGGSYGYT
>TRBJ2-1|TRBV2
ASSEGTGSYEQF
>TRBJ1-1|TRBV5-1
ASSRTGGWAL
>TRBJ1-6|TRBV5-6
ASSPIPDRAGSPLH
>TRBJ2-5|TRBV29-1
SGGTGMEETQY
>TRBJ1-5|TRBV27
ASSLTNRGSQPQH
>TRBJ2-5|TRBV7-2
ASSLTVSVGTGLTQY
>TRBJ2-7|TRBV15
ATSRQRGVHYEQY
>TRBJ1-1|TRBV6-5
ASSSNSVPNTEAF
>TRBJ2-7|TRBV7-6
ASSNVARDREGEQY
>TRBJ2-2|TRBV28
ASSSYRGNTGELF
>TRBJ2-7|TRBV21-1
ASSKVGLSYEQY
>TRBJ2-3|TRBV5-1
ASSLLGQLTDTQY
>TRBJ1-2|TRBV6-2/TRBV6-3
ASSYGTGTEYGYT
>TRBJ1-1|TRBV29-1
SVERTEGSEAF
>TRBJ2-7|TRBV6-5
ASSLGQPLLYEQY
>TRBJ1-1|TRBV12-3/TRBV12-4
ASSLNQGNTEAF
>TRBJ1-6|TRBV10-3
AISESGAPTDNSPLH
>TRBJ1-3|TRBV12-3/TRBV12-4
ASSPDLSGNTIY
>TRBJ1-1|TRBV7-9
ASSLLGRAESGTEAF
>TRBJ1-3|TRBV20-1
SARGQGPNTIY
>TRBJ1-2|TRBV24-1
ATSDPGDPYGYT
>TRBJ1-1|TRBV4-2
ASSQGGGGEAF
>TRBJ1-2|TRBV20-1
SAKRQGTGGYGYT
>TRBJ1-2|TRBV18
ASSPRSGDYGYT
>TRBJ1-1|TRBV27
ASSLSNSGYTEAF
>TRBJ1-1|TRBV4-3
ASSQAGQPYTEAF
>TRBJ1-6|TRBV4-1
ASSQVARSQGRSPLH
>TRBJ1-2|TRBV7-9
ASSSYYEGRISGYT
>TRBJ1-2|TRBV7-9
ASSLGQGAGYT
>TRBJ2-5|TRBV15
ATSSKIEETQY
>TRBJ1-1|TRBV4-1
ASSQVTVNTEAF
>TRBJ1-5|TRBV6-2/TRBV6-3
ASNPGQVPNQPQH
>TRBJ1-2|TRBV20-1
RWGGVYGYT